The entry that follows covers one T cell receptor (beta chain) sequence. Its target is unknown. PBMC samples from each donor numbered at least one pre-ART and at least two post-ART. CDR1 MNHNS and CDR2 SASEGT come from the germline V gene. With 0 bases clipped from V and 9 bases from J, the junction kept 7 bases outside the gene matches. The CDR3 has 15 residues. These data originate in a study of long-term antiretroviral therapy in people with HIV. Findings and limits, study-wide: Clones with expansion before ART led the repertoire at all time points. Repertoires with HIV possessed tighter CDR3 length spans than those of controls.

The assay, immunoSEQ v3.0, was run at survey level. Clones were sequenced by immunoSEQ multiplex PCR, and TCRdb holds only the in-frame ones, with some missing. The sample consists of about 15,000 clones, approximately 86% of them appearing once. The chain recombines TRBV6-1 with TRBJ1-5; 8 bases are shared with TRBD1. The specimen was unsorted PBMCs, collected more than 2.2 years before starting antiretroviral therapy. The TCR originated in a woman aged 25 to 39 with HIV. This chain's CDR3 is CASSEAWQGARPQHF. The CDR3 bases are TGTGCCAGCAGTGAAGCGTGGCAGGGGGCTCGGCCCCAGCATTTT.